The clone carrying this TCR beta chain was recorded many times. Its antigen is unknown. RNA transcripts served as template for amplifying TCR beta CDR3 sequences. Scientists carried out first-round RT-PCR using HTBI primers and then a second-round multiplex PCR. One entry per CDR3 protein, called by TCRdb with MiXCR from the multiplex PCR reads. The table includes 200,000 to 250,000 distinct CDR3 sequences, 20% to 25% detected once. The source of the sample is a study of Graves' ophthalmopathy and Graves' hyperthyroidism. Study-wide results and caveats: In separating ophthalmopathy from stable hyperthyroidism, a 13-signature model achieved 85% to 90% sensitivity and nearly 84% specificity. Most expanded clonotypes in thyroid above 0.001 frequency also showed up in blood.

The diagnosis combined clinical symptoms, thyroxine, TRAb, thyroid ultrasound and orbital computed tomography scans. PBMCs originated in approximately 9.2 ml of fresh peripheral blood. The CDR3 has 14 residues. Trimming took 5 bases from V and 6 from J, leaving 17 bases between them. In germline, CDR1 is MDHEN, CDR2 SYDVKM. The sequenced sample consisted of peripheral blood. This chain links TRBV28 with TRBJ2-7; D call uncertain. This TCR was sampled from a woman aged 45-65 years with Graves' ophthalmopathy. CDR3 sequence reads: CASSPRALSLEQYF. In DNA form, the CDR3 reads TGTGCCAGCAGTCCTCGGGCTCTTTCCCTCGAGCAGTACTTC.